The rows below give T cell receptor beta chains drawn from one sample of a study of blood T cells in healthy people across ages. Each CDR3 protein is one row after TCRdb ran MiXCR on the 5' RACE reads. The table includes about 1.6 million distinct CDR3 sequences, around 36% detected once. Sequencing input: blood. The receptors stem from a woman aged 25 to 39 in good health. Each CDR3 is given with its conserved first and last residue. The order of the fields is J gene, V gene, D gene, clone size, CDR3 DNA, CDR3 protein. D genes are given only for firm matches. The size field is filled for only some rows; it gives once, few, many or a size class.

j_call: TRBJ1-5; v_call: TRBV6-1; d_call: NA; clone_size: few; cdr3_nt: TGTGCCAGCAGTGAAGCGTTCAGCAATCAGCCCCAGCATTTT; cdr3_aa: CASSEAFSNQPQHF
j_call: TRBJ1-2; v_call: TRBV4-1; d_call: NA; clone_size: NA; cdr3_nt: TGCGCCAGCAGCCAAGGGTCGCAAAGCACCTTC; cdr3_aa: CASSQGSQSTF
j_call: TRBJ2-1; v_call: TRBV9; d_call: TRBD2; clone_size: NA; cdr3_nt: TGTGCCAGCAGCGCCGACAGAGCGGGGGGGGTCTACAATGAGCAGTTCTTC; cdr3_aa: CASSADRAGGVYNEQFF
j_call: TRBJ1-5; v_call: TRBV20-1; d_call: NA; clone_size: few; cdr3_nt: TGCAGTGCTAGAAGCCCAGGCAGCAATCAGCCCCAGCATTTT; cdr3_aa: CSARSPGSNQPQHF
j_call: TRBJ2-1; v_call: TRBV9; d_call: NA; clone_size: few; cdr3_nt: TGTGCCAGCAGCGTAGCACAGAATGAGCAGTTCTTC; cdr3_aa: CASSVAQNEQFF
j_call: TRBJ2-3; v_call: TRBV11-2; d_call: NA; clone_size: NA; cdr3_nt: TGTGCCAGCAGCTTTTTGGGCTTTGATGCGCAGTATTTT; cdr3_aa: CASSFLGFDAQYF
j_call: TRBJ2-3; v_call: TRBV4-1; d_call: NA; clone_size: many; cdr3_nt: TGCGCCAGCAGCCAAGGGGTTAGAAGCGGATCAGATACGCAGTATTTT; cdr3_aa: CASSQGVRSGSDTQYF
j_call: TRBJ2-7; v_call: TRBV5-1; d_call: TRBD1; clone_size: NA; cdr3_nt: TGCGCCAGCAGCTTAGCTGGGGACAGGGGTGTTTACGAGCAGTACTTC; cdr3_aa: CASSLAGDRGVYEQYF
j_call: TRBJ1-1; v_call: TRBV27; d_call: NA; clone_size: NA; cdr3_nt: TGTGCCAGCAGTTTATACCGTACCACTGAAGCTTTCTTT; cdr3_aa: CASSLYRTTEAFF
j_call: TRBJ2-7; v_call: TRBV15; d_call: NA; clone_size: NA; cdr3_nt: TGTGCCACCGGCAGAGATCTAACAGGGAGATCCTACGAGCAGTACTTC; cdr3_aa: CATGRDLTGRSYEQYF
j_call: TRBJ1-1; v_call: TRBV25-1; d_call: TRBD1; clone_size: NA; cdr3_nt: TGTGCCAGCAGTGGGGGTGACAGGGAAACTGAAGCTTTCTTT; cdr3_aa: CASSGGDRETEAFF
j_call: TRBJ2-5; v_call: TRBV4-1; d_call: NA; clone_size: NA; cdr3_nt: TGCGCCAGCAGCCAGTTCCCCCAAGAGACCCAGTACTTC; cdr3_aa: CASSQFPQETQYF
j_call: TRBJ2-1; v_call: TRBV9; d_call: NA; clone_size: NA; cdr3_nt: TGTGCCAGCAGCGTAGTCACAGTGGTAGCGGAGGGCCACGGCAATGAGCAGTTCTTC; cdr3_aa: CASSVVTVVAEGHGNEQFF
j_call: TRBJ2-5; v_call: TRBV7-3; d_call: NA; clone_size: few; cdr3_nt: TGTGCCAGCAGCTTACAAGGGAGCAGCGGGGAGACCCAGTACTTC; cdr3_aa: CASSLQGSSGETQYF
j_call: TRBJ1-1; v_call: TRBV12-3/TRBV12-4; d_call: TRBD1; clone_size: few; cdr3_nt: TGTGCCAGCAGGTCAGGGGGCCAAGAGAGACCTGAAGCTTTCTTT; cdr3_aa: CASRSGGQERPEAFF
j_call: TRBJ1-1; v_call: TRBV7-9; d_call: NA; clone_size: NA; cdr3_nt: TGTGCCAGCAACCCTGGACGGTCGAACACTGAAGCTTTCTTT; cdr3_aa: CASNPGRSNTEAFF
j_call: TRBJ2-5; v_call: TRBV5-1; d_call: NA; clone_size: NA; cdr3_nt: TGCGCCAGCAGCTTGGCTGGGGGAGAGGCCCAGTACTTC; cdr3_aa: CASSLAGGEAQYF
j_call: TRBJ2-3; v_call: TRBV6-5; d_call: NA; clone_size: few; cdr3_nt: TGTGCCAGCAGCAAACGGGCACCAGATACGCAGTATTTT; cdr3_aa: CASSKRAPDTQYF
j_call: TRBJ2-7; v_call: TRBV27; d_call: TRBD1; clone_size: NA; cdr3_nt: TGTGCCAGCAGTCCCCGACAGGGGGCGAAGTCCTACGAGCAGTACTTC; cdr3_aa: CASSPRQGAKSYEQYF
j_call: TRBJ2-3; v_call: TRBV7-9; d_call: TRBD2; clone_size: few; cdr3_nt: TGTGCCAGCAGCCAAAACCGGAATAGCGGGGGGCCCACGGATACGCAGTATTTT; cdr3_aa: CASSQNRNSGGPTDTQYF
j_call: TRBJ2-7; v_call: TRBV7-9; d_call: NA; clone_size: NA; cdr3_nt: TGTACCAGCAGCTCCTCTTCCGTGGTCGCCTACGAGCAGTACTTC; cdr3_aa: CTSSSSSVVAYEQYF
j_call: TRBJ1-2; v_call: TRBV20-1; d_call: TRBD1; clone_size: few; cdr3_nt: TGCAGTGCTGAGGGGGCCCAATATGGCTACACCTTC; cdr3_aa: CSAEGAQYGYTF
j_call: TRBJ2-1; v_call: TRBV6-5; d_call: TRBD2; clone_size: NA; cdr3_nt: TGTGCCAGCAGTTACTTTCTAGCGGGAGAGAGTAGTGAGCAGTTCTTC; cdr3_aa: CASSYFLAGESSEQFF
j_call: TRBJ1-6; v_call: TRBV12-3/TRBV12-4; d_call: NA; clone_size: NA; cdr3_nt: TGTGCCAGCCGGAACAGGCCGAGCTCCTATAATTCACCCCTCCACTTT; cdr3_aa: CASRNRPSSYNSPLHF
j_call: TRBJ1-2; v_call: TRBV4-1; d_call: TRBD1; clone_size: NA; cdr3_nt: TGCGCCAGCAGCCAAGCGGGACAGGGGGGATTCTATGGCTACACCTTC; cdr3_aa: CASSQAGQGGFYGYTF
j_call: TRBJ2-7; v_call: TRBV20-1; d_call: NA; clone_size: NA; cdr3_nt: TGCAGTGCTAGGCAGGGGGCGGGAGGTTACGAGCAGTACTTC; cdr3_aa: CSARQGAGGYEQYF
j_call: TRBJ2-7; v_call: TRBV7-8; d_call: TRBD2; clone_size: few; cdr3_nt: TGTGCCAGCAGCGGGGGGGGACTAGCGGGGCGATCCTACGAGCAGTACTTC; cdr3_aa: CASSGGGLAGRSYEQYF
j_call: TRBJ2-3; v_call: TRBV5-1; d_call: TRBD2; clone_size: once; cdr3_nt: TGCGCCAGCAGCTTGGCCCTGGCTAGCGGGTCAGGGGATACGCAGTATTTT; cdr3_aa: CASSLALASGSGDTQYF
j_call: TRBJ1-1; v_call: TRBV13; d_call: TRBD1; clone_size: NA; cdr3_nt: TGTGCCAGCAGCTTATCCCAGGGGGCTACCACTGAAGCTTTCTTT; cdr3_aa: CASSLSQGATTEAFF
j_call: TRBJ1-1; v_call: TRBV12-3/TRBV12-4; d_call: NA; clone_size: few; cdr3_nt: TGTGCCAGCAGTTCCTGGGCGGGGGCCGCTGAAGCTTTCTTT; cdr3_aa: CASSSWAGAAEAFF
j_call: TRBJ1-1; v_call: TRBV28; d_call: NA; clone_size: NA; cdr3_nt: TGTGCCAGCAGTTTATCTACAGGCTGGAACACTGAAGCTTTCTTT; cdr3_aa: CASSLSTGWNTEAFF
j_call: TRBJ2-7; v_call: TRBV4-1; d_call: NA; clone_size: many; cdr3_nt: TGCGCCAGCAGCCAAGACAGCGGGTACGAGCAGTACTTC; cdr3_aa: CASSQDSGYEQYF
j_call: TRBJ2-3; v_call: TRBV20-1; d_call: NA; clone_size: NA; cdr3_nt: TGCAGTGCGCCCCCCGGGACCCCACCCGCAGATACGCAGTATTTT; cdr3_aa: CSAPPGTPPADTQYF
j_call: TRBJ2-3; v_call: TRBV5-1; d_call: NA; clone_size: few; cdr3_nt: TGCGCCAGCAGCCTCCGGGACTTCTTCACAGATACGCAGTATTTT; cdr3_aa: CASSLRDFFTDTQYF
j_call: TRBJ2-5; v_call: TRBV15; d_call: NA; clone_size: few; cdr3_nt: TGTGCCACCAGCAGAGATCGACTGGGACATAAGCAAGAGACCCAGTACTTC; cdr3_aa: CATSRDRLGHKQETQYF
j_call: TRBJ2-5; v_call: TRBV20-1; d_call: NA; clone_size: NA; cdr3_nt: TGCAGTGCCTTGGGGTGGGTCAGCGAGACCCAGTACTTC; cdr3_aa: CSALGWVSETQYF
j_call: TRBJ1-1; v_call: TRBV4-2; d_call: NA; clone_size: few; cdr3_nt: TGTGCCAGCAGCCCCTCTTTTTTTTCGCCCGGGACTGAAGCTTTCTTT; cdr3_aa: CASSPSFFSPGTEAFF
j_call: TRBJ2-2; v_call: TRBV20-1; d_call: NA; clone_size: NA; cdr3_nt: TGCAGTGCTAGACCGCTTTGGGGGGAGCTGTTTTTT; cdr3_aa: CSARPLWGELFF
j_call: TRBJ2-3; v_call: TRBV4-1; d_call: TRBD2; clone_size: many; cdr3_nt: TGCGCCAGCAGCCAAGGACTAGCGGCTAGCACAGATACGCAGTATTTT; cdr3_aa: CASSQGLAASTDTQYF
j_call: TRBJ1-1; v_call: TRBV9; d_call: NA; clone_size: NA; cdr3_nt: TGTGCCAGCAGCCCGATGACGGGGAACACTGAAGCTTTCTTT; cdr3_aa: CASSPMTGNTEAFF
j_call: TRBJ2-1; v_call: TRBV7-9; d_call: TRBD2; clone_size: NA; cdr3_nt: TGTGCCAGCAGCAAACTAGCGGGAGCGGGAGGTGAGCAGTTCTTC; cdr3_aa: CASSKLAGAGGEQFF
j_call: TRBJ2-7; v_call: TRBV5-1; d_call: TRBD2; clone_size: many; cdr3_nt: TGCGCCAGCCGGGGGGGGTCTACCTACGAGCAGTACTTC; cdr3_aa: CASRGGSTYEQYF
j_call: TRBJ2-5; v_call: TRBV5-1; d_call: TRBD2; clone_size: few; cdr3_nt: TGCGCCAGCAGTGTCCCGGGACTAGCGGTCCAAGAGACCCAGTACTTC; cdr3_aa: CASSVPGLAVQETQYF
j_call: TRBJ2-7; v_call: TRBV11-2; d_call: TRBD1; clone_size: many; cdr3_nt: TGTGCCAGCAGCCAGGGACAGGGGGGATTAGACGAGCAGTACTTC; cdr3_aa: CASSQGQGGLDEQYF
j_call: TRBJ1-2; v_call: TRBV5-1; d_call: NA; clone_size: few; cdr3_nt: TGCGCCAGCAGCTATGACCGACCCTATGGCTACACCTTC; cdr3_aa: CASSYDRPYGYTF
j_call: TRBJ2-1; v_call: TRBV5-1; d_call: NA; clone_size: NA; cdr3_nt: TGCGCCAGCAGCTTGGCCACGCTCTACAATGAGCAGTTCTTC; cdr3_aa: CASSLATLYNEQFF
j_call: TRBJ2-3; v_call: TRBV15; d_call: NA; clone_size: NA; cdr3_nt: TGTGCCACCAGCAGACGGGGGTTTAGCACAGATACGCGGTATTTT; cdr3_aa: CATSRRGFSTDTRYF
j_call: TRBJ1-4; v_call: TRBV20-1; d_call: TRBD1; clone_size: NA; cdr3_nt: TGCAGTGCTAGAGATCGTGGGACAGCAAATGAAAAACTGTTTTTT; cdr3_aa: CSARDRGTANEKLFF
j_call: TRBJ2-3; v_call: TRBV9; d_call: NA; clone_size: NA; cdr3_nt: TGTGCCAGCAGCCAGGGGGGTATGGGAGCAGATACGCAGTATTTT; cdr3_aa: CASSQGGMGADTQYF
j_call: TRBJ2-3; v_call: TRBV15; d_call: TRBD2; clone_size: few; cdr3_nt: TGTGCCACCAGCAGAGATTATCGGCGGGAGTTCGCAGATACGCAGTATTTT; cdr3_aa: CATSRDYRREFADTQYF
j_call: TRBJ2-4; v_call: TRBV13; d_call: TRBD2; clone_size: few; cdr3_nt: TGTGCCAGCAGCCCGGGACTAGCGGGCATTCAGTACTTC; cdr3_aa: CASSPGLAGIQYF
j_call: TRBJ2-7; v_call: TRBV10-1; d_call: NA; clone_size: few; cdr3_nt: TGCGCCAGGGGGTGCGTCCAGCGGGCAGTATCCTACGAGCAGTACTTC; cdr3_aa: CARGCVQRAVSYEQYF
j_call: TRBJ1-2; v_call: TRBV28; d_call: TRBD1; clone_size: NA; cdr3_nt: TGTGCCAGCAGCCTCTGGGACAGGGGGCGCGAGGGCTACACCTTC; cdr3_aa: CASSLWDRGREGYTF
j_call: TRBJ1-2; v_call: TRBV30; d_call: NA; clone_size: NA; cdr3_nt: TGTGCCTGGAGACGGGAAGGGGTCGGCTATGGCTACACCTTC; cdr3_aa: CAWRREGVGYGYTF
j_call: TRBJ2-5; v_call: TRBV6-5; d_call: TRBD2; clone_size: NA; cdr3_nt: TGTGCCAGCAGTTCGTCCGCGGTAGCGGGGTTGCGAGAGACCCAGTACTTC; cdr3_aa: CASSSSAVAGLRETQYF
j_call: TRBJ2-4; v_call: TRBV5-1; d_call: NA; clone_size: NA; cdr3_nt: TGCGCCAGCAGCTTAACCACAGCCAAAAACATTCAGTACTTC; cdr3_aa: CASSLTTAKNIQYF
j_call: TRBJ2-5; v_call: TRBV2; d_call: NA; clone_size: few; cdr3_nt: TGTGCCAGCAGTGATAAGAGACACCCGATCCAAGAGACCCAGTACTTC; cdr3_aa: CASSDKRHPIQETQYF
j_call: TRBJ1-2; v_call: TRBV7-8; d_call: NA; clone_size: NA; cdr3_nt: TGTGCCAGCACGAGGACAGCCGCTCAGCCTGGCTACACCTTC; cdr3_aa: CASTRTAAQPGYTF
j_call: TRBJ2-1; v_call: TRBV25-1; d_call: NA; clone_size: few; cdr3_nt: TGTGCCAGCAGTGAAATTTGGCTAGAGAAGGATGAGCAGTTCTTC; cdr3_aa: CASSEIWLEKDEQFF
j_call: TRBJ1-2; v_call: TRBV9; d_call: NA; clone_size: few; cdr3_nt: TGTGCCAGCAGCCCGGGTCCGGGACCTTATGGCTACACCTTC; cdr3_aa: CASSPGPGPYGYTF